The 14 T cell receptor beta chains given below trace back to one sample, sequenced in a study of T cell changes during pregnancy in multiple sclerosis. Generated by immunoSEQ multiplex PCR, the TCRdb table keeps only in-frame clones and is missing some. The sample consists of about 30,000 clones, more than 90% of them appearing once. The sample here was CD8+ T cells from peripheral blood mononuclear cells, taken before pregnancy. The source of these receptors is a female donor with multiple sclerosis, enrolled in a pregnancy study.

J is TRBJ1-5 and V is TRBV7-9; TRBD1 matches 9 bases. Germline assignment: CDR1 SEHNR and CDR2 FQNEAQ (reference sequence). Germline trimming cut 5 bases from V and 4 bases from J; bases unmatched to any gene: 6. This CDR3 region has 15 residues. The CDR3 bases are TGTGCCAGCAGCCAACAGGGGGCTGGGAATCAGCCCCAGCATTTT. Translating it yields CASSQQGAGNQPQHF.

The rearrangement uses TRBV16 and TRBJ2-3; 11 bases agree with TRBD2. The CDR3 spans 15 residues. V shed 2 bases and J 3 bases; nucleotides not matched to a gene: 1. Per the germline V gene, CDR1 is KGHSY and CDR2 is FQNENV. The CDR3, as DNA: TGTGCCAGCAGCCAAACTAGCGGGAGTACAGATACGCAGTATTTT. Protein product: CASSQTSGSTDTQYF.

The chain has TRBV7-3 and TRBJ2-3; no definite D call. Germline CDR1 SGHTA, CDR2 FQGTGA. Trimming pared 2 bases from V and 0 bases from J, leaving 12 bases between. This CDR3 has 16 amino acids. This CDR3 reads CASSLLPVASTDTQYF. The CDR3 region has the DNA TGTGCCAGCAGCTTACTACCGGTCGCTAGCACAGATACGCAGTATTTT.

The gene calls are TRBV27 and TRBJ1-1; 8 nucleotides align to TRBD1. Germline lookup yields CDR1 MNHEY and CDR2 SMNVEV (reference sequence). With 0 bases clipped from V and 6 bases from J, the junction kept 6 bases outside the gene matches. The CDR3 totals 15 residues. In DNA form, the CDR3 reads TGTGCCAGCAGTTTATCGTCGGACAGGGCCGCTGAAGCTTTCTTT. Translated, it gives CASSLSSDRAAEAFF.

This chain links TRBV11-2 with TRBJ1-2; TRBD1 might be the D (5 bases). The CDR3 consists of 15 residues. Germline V gives CDR1 SGHAT, CDR2 FQNNGV. V was trimmed by 1 base and J by 1 base, leaving 10 bases between them. The CDR3 region has the DNA TGTGCCAGCAGCTTAGGGGGGGACGATAACTATGGCTACACCTTC. Protein sequence: CASSLGGDDNYGYTF.

The chain has TRBV6-6 and TRBJ2-1, with D possibly being TRBD2 (6 bases). Germline assignment: CDR1 MNHNY and CDR2 SVGAGI (reference sequence). V was clipped by 7 bases and J by 7 bases, with 20 bases between them. The CDR3 spans 15 residues. The chain's CDR3 is CASTPGLTLGNEQFF. The CDR3 nucleotides are TGTGCCAGCACCCCGGGACTTACCTTAGGTAATGAGCAGTTCTTC.

The chain carries TRBV11-2 and TRBJ2-2; 7 bases fit TRBD1. CDR3 length: 19 residues. Germline V gene sequence: CDR1 SGHAT, CDR2 FQNNGV. V dropped 5 bases and J dropped 2; count of bases not matched to a gene: 17. CDR3 nucleotides: TGTGCCAGCAGCACGAGCCCGTATAGGGACAGCATAAACACCGGGGAGCTGTTTTTT. Protein product: CASSTSPYRDSINTGELFF.

The chain employs TRBV4-3 and TRBJ2-5, with D possibly TRBD2 on 6 matching bases. The CDR3 loop spans 16 amino acids. CDR1 is LGHNA and CDR2 is YSLEER in the germline V gene. V lost 4 bases and J 1 base, leaving 16 bases between the germline ends. CDR3 sequence (DNA): TGCGCCAGCAGCCTTCACGGGGGAGGATCCCAAGAGACCCAGTACTTC. Its protein is CASSLHGGGSQETQYF.

This clone was picked up a small number of times. The rearrangement uses TRBV2 and TRBJ2-2; the D is unclear. Looked up from germline, CDR1 is SNHLY and CDR2 is FYNNEI. The CDR3 runs to 13 residues. Trimming pared 4 bases from V and 0 bases from J, leaving 3 bases between. CDR3 DNA sequence: TGTGCCAGCAGTGGCGCGAACACCGGGGAGCTGTTTTTT. Residues: CASSGANTGELFF.

The chain couples TRBV29-1 to TRBJ2-7; weak D call: TRBD1 (6 bases). The V gene lost 7 bases and the J gene lost 2 bases, with 15 bases spanning the gap. The CDR3 covers 13 residues. In germline, CDR1 is SQVTM, CDR2 ANQGSEA. For the CDR3, the DNA is TGCAGCGCCGCCAACAGGGAACCCTACGAGCAGTACTTC. Translated, it gives CSAANREPYEQYF.

The rearrangement uses TRBV6-5 and TRBJ1-1; 12 nucleotides match TRBD1. Germline CDR1 and CDR2: MNHEY and SVGAGI. The CDR3 totals 13 residues. The ends lost 6 bases at V and 10 bases at J; junction bases unmatched: 6. The CDR3 here is CASSPGTGGRAFF. The CDR3 region has the DNA TGTGCCAGCAGCCCCGGGACAGGGGGCAGAGCTTTCTTT.

This sequence joins TRBV6-5 and TRBJ2-2, with D possibly being TRBD2 (5 bases). Per germline, CDR1 MNHEY and CDR2 SVGAGI. Between the trimmed V and J ends, which lost 2 bases and 3 bases, there was a span of 10 bases. The CDR3 length is 15 residues. The CDR3 region is CASSYGSRHTGELFF. The DNA for the CDR3 is TGTGCCAGCAGTTACGGGAGCAGGCACACCGGGGAGCTGTTTTTT.

The chain uses TRBV12-5 and TRBJ2-1, with TRBD1 matching 7 bases. Germline loops: CDR1 LGHNT, CDR2 FRNRAP. J lost 4 bases, V lost 3 bases, and 12 bases had no gene match. This CDR3 is 17 amino acids long. CDR3 protein: CASGFGHVGQQYNEQFF. The CDR3 nucleotides read TGTGCTAGTGGTTTCGGGCACGTGGGACAGCAATACAATGAGCAGTTCTTC.

The chain is built from TRBV27 and TRBJ1-1; 9 nucleotides line up with TRBD1. The CDR3 totals 15 residues. The J segment lost 0 bases and the V segment lost 5 bases, leaving 4 bases of the junction unmatched. Germline V lookup: CDR1 MNHEY, CDR2 SMNVEV (reference sequence). In DNA, the CDR3 is TGTGCCAGCAGTCCGGACAGGGGAATGAACACTGAAGCTTTCTTT. Translation: CASSPDRGMNTEAFF.